Shown below are 15 T cell receptor beta chains from a single sample sequenced in a study of blood T cells in healthy people across ages. Combining a sample-barcoded 5' primer with a J-beta primer mix, a second PCR ran for 7 to 11 cycles. Each CDR3 protein gets one entry after TCRdb re-called the 5' RACE reads with MiXCR. The table records around 850,000 distinct CDR3 sequences, around 36% of them present only once. Sequenced material: blood. The receptors were gathered from a man aged 18-30 years in good health.

Comment on this clonotype: Germline is not matched at one junction end, which may reflect a read error. The chain joins TRBV7-3 to TRBJ2-3; the match to TRBD1 covers 11 bases. CDR3 length equals 16 residues. Germline V gene sequence: CDR1 SGHTA, CDR2 FQGTGA. Here the CDR3 DNA reads TGTGCCGGCAGCACCTGGGGGACAGGGGGGACAGATACGCAGTATTTT. It yields the protein CAGSTWGTGGTDTQYF.

In this sample, this clonotype turned up a few times. V and J are TRBV10-3 and TRBJ1-5; TRBD1 might be the D (5 bases). V shed 3 bases and J shed 0 bases, with 9 bases lying between them. CDR3 length: 15 amino acids. The germline gives CDR1 ENHRY, CDR2 SYGVKD. This CDR3 is CAISETGDSNQPQHF. The CDR3 coding sequence is TGTGCCATCAGTGAAACAGGTGATAGCAATCAGCCCCAGCATTTT.

The sample holds a few counts of this clonotype. This rearrangement joins TRBV5-1 to TRBJ1-2; tentatively, D is TRBD1 (5 bases). The V end lost 4 bases, the J end lost 5 bases, and 12 bases lay between the germline ends. Germline V lookup: CDR1 SGHRS, CDR2 YFSETQ. This CDR3 region has 13 residues. The CDR3 reads CASSGDVLYGYTF. The CDR3 DNA sequence: TGCGCCAGCAGCGGGGACGTACTATATGGCTACACCTTC.

In this sample, this clonotype turned up many times. The J gene is TRBJ1-2, the V gene TRBV29-1; the D is unclear. This CDR3 is built from 10 residues. With 7 bases removed from V and 7 bases from J, the gap between germline ends came to 10 bases. Germline CDR1 SQVTM, CDR2 ANQGSEA. CDR3 nucleotides: TGCAGCGCCCGAGAGAGTGGCTACACCTTC. The encoded protein is CSARESGYTF.

The chain couples TRBV20-1 to TRBJ2-5; tentatively, D is TRBD1 (6 bases). The germline gives CDR1 DFQATT, CDR2 SNEGSKA (reference sequence). The CDR3 sequence is 12 residues long. Trimming took off 4 bases at V and 5 bases at J, with 11 bases between the two ends. The CDR3 loop reads CSAITGLETQYF. The CDR3, as DNA: TGCAGTGCTATAACAGGGTTGGAGACCCAGTACTTC.

This clonotype was recorded a few times. The chain employs TRBV6-5 and TRBJ1-1; D possibly corresponds to TRBD1 (5 bases). This CDR3 comprises 13 residues. Deletions cut 10 bases from V and 3 bases from J, with 15 bases between. CDR1 and CDR2 (germline): MNHEY, SVGAGI. CDR3 DNA: TGTGCCACCTCCACCGGGGGGGACACTGAAGCTTTCTTT. As protein: CATSTGGDTEAFF.

The chain recombines TRBV7-8 with TRBJ1-5; perhaps TRBD1 as D (5 bases). The CDR3 consists of 16 residues. Germline lookup yields CDR1 SGHVS and CDR2 FQNEAQ. V shed 2 bases and J shed 4 bases, with 15 bases lying between them. In nucleotides, the CDR3 is TGTGCCAGCAGCTTACTGGCAGGGTCGAAGAATCAGCCCCAGCATTTT. Amino acids: CASSLLAGSKNQPQHF.

This chain links TRBV24-1 with TRBJ2-3; D might be TRBD2 (7 bases). The CDR3 is 15 residues long. Germline assignment: CDR1 KGHDR and CDR2 SFDVKD. Trimming removed 5 bases at V and 2 bases at J, with 13 bases between. CDR3: CATSGGGGLTDTQYF. DNA for the CDR3: TGTGCCACCAGTGGTGGGGGGGGGCTCACAGATACGCAGTATTTT.

This chain links TRBV5-1 with TRBJ1-1; D perhaps matches TRBD1 (6 bases). This CDR3 region has 14 residues. Germline V gene lookup returns CDR1 SGHRS and CDR2 YFSETQ. V was pared by 4 bases and J by 4 bases, with 14 bases between. Written as DNA, the CDR3 is TGCGCCAGCAGCGCAGCCCAGGGGAGCACTGAAGCTTTCTTT. Translating gives CASSAAQGSTEAFF.

This clonotype was seen only a few times. The chain is built from TRBV10-2 and TRBJ1-5; D unresolved. CDR1 and CDR2 from the germline V gene are WSHSY and SAAADI. The CDR3 spans 13 residues. The V gene lost 6 bases and the J gene lost 6 bases, with 12 bases spanning the gap. The CDR3 bases are TGCGCCAGCAGCGCCGACGCCCTTCAGCCCCAGCATTTT. Protein: CASSADALQPQHF.

The genes are TRBV15 and TRBJ2-2; D gene unclear. The V end lost 5 bases, the J end lost 8 bases, and 15 bases lay between the germline ends. This CDR3 region has 14 residues. Germline loops: CDR1 LNHNV, CDR2 YYDKDF (reference sequence). The CDR3 spells CATSGSPFSGELFF. The CDR3 DNA sequence: TGTGCCACCAGCGGAAGTCCGTTTTCTGGGGAGCTGTTTTTT.

The chain uses TRBV12-3 or TRBV12-4 and TRBJ1-1, with 8 positions matching TRBD1. The J segment lost 8 bases and the V segment lost 5 bases, leaving 7 bases of the junction unmatched. There are 13 residues in the CDR3. The CDR3 sequence is CASSPTGTGEAFF. In nucleotides, the CDR3 is TGTGCCAGCAGTCCCACCGGGACAGGAGAAGCTTTCTTT.

The chain employs TRBV12-3 or TRBV12-4 and TRBJ2-2; TRBD1 or TRBD2 may be the D gene (5 bases each). V gave up 5 bases and J gave up 3 bases, with 13 bases separating them. The CDR3 has 15 amino acids. The CDR3 DNA sequence: TGTGCCAGCAGTGTGGGGGACCTTGACACCGGGGAGCTGTTTTTT. It encodes CASSVGDLDTGELFF.

The chain couples TRBV28 to TRBJ2-7, with D unresolved. CDR1 and CDR2 (germline): MDHEN, SYDVKM. V lost 3 bases, J lost 0 bases, and 9 bases lay in between. This CDR3 comprises 14 residues. The CDR3 nucleotides read TGTGCCAGCAGTTTCACCACCAACTCCTACGAGCAGTACTTC. It translates to CASSFTTNSYEQYF.

This clonotype has only one observation. Given a much more abundant clone one base away, this may be a read error. V and J are TRBV20-1 and TRBJ1-2; no clear D. Trimming removed 5 bases at V and 0 bases at J, with 10 bases between. This CDR3 has 13 amino acids. Germline V gene data show CDR1 as DFQATT and CDR2 as SNEGSKA (reference sequence). CDR3 region: CSAAKTANYGYTF. For the CDR3, the DNA is TGCAGTGCTGCAAAGACGGCTAACTATGGCTACACCTTC.